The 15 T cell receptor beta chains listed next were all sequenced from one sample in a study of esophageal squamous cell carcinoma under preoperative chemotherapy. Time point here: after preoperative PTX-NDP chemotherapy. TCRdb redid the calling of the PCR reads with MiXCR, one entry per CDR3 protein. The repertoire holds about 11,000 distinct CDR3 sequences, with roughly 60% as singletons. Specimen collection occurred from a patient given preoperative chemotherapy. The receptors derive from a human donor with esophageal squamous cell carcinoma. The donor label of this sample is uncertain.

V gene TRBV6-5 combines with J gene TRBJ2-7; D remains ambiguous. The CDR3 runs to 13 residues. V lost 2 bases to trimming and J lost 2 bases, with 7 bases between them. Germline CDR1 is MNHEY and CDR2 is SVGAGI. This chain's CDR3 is CASSYERTYEQYF. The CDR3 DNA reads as TGTGCCAGCAGTTACGAGCGTACCTACGAGCAGTACTTC.

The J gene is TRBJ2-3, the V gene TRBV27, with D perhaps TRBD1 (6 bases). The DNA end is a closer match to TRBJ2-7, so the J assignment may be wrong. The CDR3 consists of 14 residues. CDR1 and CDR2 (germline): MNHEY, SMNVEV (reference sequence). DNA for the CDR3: TGTGCCAGCTGGGGGCTGCGAGCCAAAGATACGCAGTACTTC. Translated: CASWGLRAKDTQYF.

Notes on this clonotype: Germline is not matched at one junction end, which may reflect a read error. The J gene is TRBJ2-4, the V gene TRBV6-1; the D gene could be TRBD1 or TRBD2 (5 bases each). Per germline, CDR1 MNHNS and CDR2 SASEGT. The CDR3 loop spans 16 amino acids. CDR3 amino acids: CASSDLGVCAKDIQYF. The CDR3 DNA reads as TGTGCCAGCAGTGACTTGGGGGTGTGCGCCAAAGACATTCAGTATTTC.

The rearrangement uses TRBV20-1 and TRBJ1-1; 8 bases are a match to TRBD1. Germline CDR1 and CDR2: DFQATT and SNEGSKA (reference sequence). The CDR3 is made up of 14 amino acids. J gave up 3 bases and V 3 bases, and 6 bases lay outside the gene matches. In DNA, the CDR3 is TGCAGTGCTAGCTTACAGGGGGGAGACACTGAAGCTTTCTTT. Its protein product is CSASLQGGDTEAFF.

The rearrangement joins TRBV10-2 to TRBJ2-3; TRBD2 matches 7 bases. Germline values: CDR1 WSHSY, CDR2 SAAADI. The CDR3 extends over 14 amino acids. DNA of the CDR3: TGCGCGGGGTCCGGGGGGACCTACACAGATACGCAGTATTTT. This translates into CAGSGGTYTDTQYF.

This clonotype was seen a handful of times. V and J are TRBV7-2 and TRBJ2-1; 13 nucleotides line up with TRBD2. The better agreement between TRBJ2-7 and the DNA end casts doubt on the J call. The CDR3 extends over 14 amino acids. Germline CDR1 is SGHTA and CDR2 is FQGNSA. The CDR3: CASSLGLAGIEQYF. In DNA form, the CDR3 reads TGTGCCAGCAGCCTGGGACTAGCGGGGATCGAGCAGTACTTC.

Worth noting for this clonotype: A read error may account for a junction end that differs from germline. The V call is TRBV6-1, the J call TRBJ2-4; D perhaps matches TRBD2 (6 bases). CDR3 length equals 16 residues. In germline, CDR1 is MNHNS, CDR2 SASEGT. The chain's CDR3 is CLSSESGVCATNIQYF. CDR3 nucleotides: TGTCTCAGCAGCGAATCGGGGGTGTGCGCCACAAACATTCAGTACTTC.

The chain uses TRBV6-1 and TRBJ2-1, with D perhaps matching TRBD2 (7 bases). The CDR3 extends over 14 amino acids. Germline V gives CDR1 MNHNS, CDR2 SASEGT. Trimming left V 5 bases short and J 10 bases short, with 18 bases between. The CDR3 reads CASSLGGGGHEQFF. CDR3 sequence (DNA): TGTGCCAGCAGTCTCGGGGGCGGGGGACACGAGCAGTTCTTC.

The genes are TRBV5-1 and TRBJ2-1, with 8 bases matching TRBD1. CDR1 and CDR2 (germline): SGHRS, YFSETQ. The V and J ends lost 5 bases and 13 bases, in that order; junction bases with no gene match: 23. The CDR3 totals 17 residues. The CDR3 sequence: CASSSLLTGGAQETQFF. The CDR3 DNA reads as TGCGCCAGCAGTTCACTCCTTACAGGGGGAGCTCAAGAGACCCAGTTCTTC.

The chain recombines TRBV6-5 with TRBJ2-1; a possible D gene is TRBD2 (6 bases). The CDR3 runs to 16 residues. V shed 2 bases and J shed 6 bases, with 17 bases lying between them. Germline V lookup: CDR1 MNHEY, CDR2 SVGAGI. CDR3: CASSYAGLRLANEQFF. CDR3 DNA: TGTGCCAGCAGTTACGCGGGACTCCGGCTGGCCAATGAGCAGTTCTTC.

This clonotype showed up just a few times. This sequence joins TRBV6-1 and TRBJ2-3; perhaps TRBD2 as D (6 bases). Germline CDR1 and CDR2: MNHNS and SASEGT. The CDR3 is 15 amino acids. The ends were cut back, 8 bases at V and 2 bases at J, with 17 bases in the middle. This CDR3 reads CASLAWGGNTDTQYF. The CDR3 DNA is TGTGCCAGCTTGGCGTGGGGCGGGAACACAGATACGCAGTATTTT.

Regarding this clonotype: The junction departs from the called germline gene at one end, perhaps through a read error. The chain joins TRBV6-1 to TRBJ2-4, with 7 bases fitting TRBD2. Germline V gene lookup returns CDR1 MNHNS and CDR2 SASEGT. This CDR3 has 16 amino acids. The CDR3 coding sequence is TGTGCCAGCCGTGTATTGGGGGGGTGCTCCACAGATACGCAGTATTTC. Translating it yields CASRVLGGCSTDTQYF.

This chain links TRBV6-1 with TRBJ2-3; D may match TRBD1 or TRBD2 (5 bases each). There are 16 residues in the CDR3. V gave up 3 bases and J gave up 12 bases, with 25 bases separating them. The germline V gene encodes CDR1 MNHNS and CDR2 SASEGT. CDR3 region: CASSELGGSYPETQYF. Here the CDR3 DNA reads TGTGCCAGCAGTGAGCTTGGGGGAAGCTACCCAGAGACCCAGTATTTT.

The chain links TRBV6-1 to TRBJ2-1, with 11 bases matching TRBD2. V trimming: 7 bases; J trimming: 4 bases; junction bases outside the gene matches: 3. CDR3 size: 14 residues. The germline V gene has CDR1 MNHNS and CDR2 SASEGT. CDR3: CASTGTSGYNEQFF. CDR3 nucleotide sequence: TGTGCCAGCACCGGGACTAGCGGTTACAATGAGCAGTTCTTC.

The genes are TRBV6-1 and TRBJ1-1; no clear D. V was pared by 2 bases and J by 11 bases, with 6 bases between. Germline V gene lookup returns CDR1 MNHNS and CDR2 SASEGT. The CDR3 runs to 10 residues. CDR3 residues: CASSEWVAFF. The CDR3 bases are TGTGCCAGCAGTGAATGGGTTGCTTTCTTT.